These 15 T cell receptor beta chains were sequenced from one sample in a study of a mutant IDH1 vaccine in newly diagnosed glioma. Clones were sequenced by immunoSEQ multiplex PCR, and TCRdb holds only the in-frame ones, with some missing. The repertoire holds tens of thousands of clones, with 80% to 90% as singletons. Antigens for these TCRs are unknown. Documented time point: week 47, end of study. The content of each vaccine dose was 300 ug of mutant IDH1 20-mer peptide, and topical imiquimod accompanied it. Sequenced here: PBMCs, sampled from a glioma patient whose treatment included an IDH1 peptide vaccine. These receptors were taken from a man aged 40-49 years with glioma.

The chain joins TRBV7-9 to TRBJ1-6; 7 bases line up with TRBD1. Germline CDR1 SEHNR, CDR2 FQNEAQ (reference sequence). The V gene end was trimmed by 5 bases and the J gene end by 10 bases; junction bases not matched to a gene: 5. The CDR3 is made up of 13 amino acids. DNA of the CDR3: TGTGCCAGCAGCCGACAGGGACACTCACCCCTCCACTTT. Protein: CASSRQGHSPLHF.

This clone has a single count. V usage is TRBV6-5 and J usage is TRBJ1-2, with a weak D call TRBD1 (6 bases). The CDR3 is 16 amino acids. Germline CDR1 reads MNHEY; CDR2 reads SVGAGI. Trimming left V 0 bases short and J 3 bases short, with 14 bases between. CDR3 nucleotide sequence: TGTGCCAGCAGTTACTCGGGCGCCGGGGGGCACTATGGCTACACCTTC. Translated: CASSYSGAGGHYGYTF.

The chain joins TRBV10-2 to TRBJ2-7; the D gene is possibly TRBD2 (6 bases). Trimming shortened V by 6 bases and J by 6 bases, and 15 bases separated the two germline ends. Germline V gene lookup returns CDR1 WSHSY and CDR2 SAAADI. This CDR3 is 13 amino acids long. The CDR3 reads CASSQTSRSEQYF. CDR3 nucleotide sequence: TGCGCCAGCAGCCAGACTAGTAGATCCGAGCAGTACTTC.

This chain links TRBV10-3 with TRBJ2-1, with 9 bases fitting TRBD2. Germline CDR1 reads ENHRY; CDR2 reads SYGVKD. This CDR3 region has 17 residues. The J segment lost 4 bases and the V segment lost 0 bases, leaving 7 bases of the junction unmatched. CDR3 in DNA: TGTGCCATCAGTGAGTCAAGAGGGACTAGCCTTTACAATGAGCAGTTCTTC. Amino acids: CAISESRGTSLYNEQFF.

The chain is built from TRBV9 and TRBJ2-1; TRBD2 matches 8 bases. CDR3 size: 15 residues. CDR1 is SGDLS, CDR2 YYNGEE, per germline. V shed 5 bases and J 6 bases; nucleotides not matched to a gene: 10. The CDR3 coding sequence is TGTGCCAGCAGTGCTTCCGGGACTAGTTTCAATGAGCAGTTCTTC. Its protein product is CASSASGTSFNEQFF.

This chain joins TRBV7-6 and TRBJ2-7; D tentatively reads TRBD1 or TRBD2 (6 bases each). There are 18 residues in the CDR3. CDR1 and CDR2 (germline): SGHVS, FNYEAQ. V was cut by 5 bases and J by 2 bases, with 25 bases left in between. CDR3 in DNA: TGTGCCAGCAGCCCCGCACAGGGAGGAATGTTTTTTACCTACGAGCAGTACTTC. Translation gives CASSPAQGGMFFTYEQYF.

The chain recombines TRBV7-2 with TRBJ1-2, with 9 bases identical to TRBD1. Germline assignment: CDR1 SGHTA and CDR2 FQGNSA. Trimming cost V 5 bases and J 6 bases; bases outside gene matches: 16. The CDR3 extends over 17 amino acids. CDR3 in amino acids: CASSIPTDRGEWDGYTF. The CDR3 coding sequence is TGTGCCAGCAGCATACCCACGGACAGGGGCGAATGGGATGGCTACACCTTC. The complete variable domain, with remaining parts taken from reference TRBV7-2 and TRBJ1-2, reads GAGVSQSPSNKVTEKGKDVELRCDPISGHTALYWYRQSLGQGLEFLIYFQGNSAPDKSGLPSDRFSAERTGGSVSTLTIQRTQQEDSAVYLCASSIPTDRGEWDGYTFGSGTRLTVV.

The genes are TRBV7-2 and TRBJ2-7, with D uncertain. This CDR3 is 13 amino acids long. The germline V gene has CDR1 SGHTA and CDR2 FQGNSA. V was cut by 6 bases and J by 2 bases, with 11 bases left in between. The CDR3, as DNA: TGTGCCAGCAGTGGAGCCGTCACCTACGAGCAGTACTTC. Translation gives CASSGAVTYEQYF.

The CDR3 reads CASSLGGGTYGYTF. The CDR3 DNA is TGTGCCAGCAGCTTGGGGGGAGGGACCTATGGCTACACCTTC. This chain links TRBV5-4 with TRBJ1-2; TRBD1 is a possible D gene (5 bases). This CDR3 spans 14 amino acids. Trimming took off 0 bases at V and 4 bases at J, with 10 bases between the two ends. Germline CDR1 is SGHNT and CDR2 is YYREEE (reference sequence).

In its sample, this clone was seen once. CDR3: CSVDQGGTDTQYF. In DNA, the CDR3 is TGCAGCGTTGACCAGGGCGGGACAGATACGCAGTATTTT. The chain joins TRBV29-1 to TRBJ2-3; either TRBD1 or TRBD2 may supply D (5 bases each). This CDR3 comprises 13 residues. Germline V lookup: CDR1 SQVTM, CDR2 ANQGSEA. Trimming stripped 3 bases from V and 3 bases from J, with 10 bases between.

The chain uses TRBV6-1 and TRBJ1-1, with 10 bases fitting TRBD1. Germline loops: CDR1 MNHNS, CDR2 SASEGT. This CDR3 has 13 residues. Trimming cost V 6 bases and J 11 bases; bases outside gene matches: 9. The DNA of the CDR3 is TGTGCCAGCAGCGCCGGGACAGGGGTATGGGCTTTCTTT. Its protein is CASSAGTGVWAFF.

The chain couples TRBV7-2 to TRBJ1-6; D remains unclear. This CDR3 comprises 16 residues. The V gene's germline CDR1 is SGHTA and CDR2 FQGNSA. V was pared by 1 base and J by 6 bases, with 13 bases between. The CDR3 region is CASSLVGAGGNSPLHF. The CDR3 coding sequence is TGTGCCAGCAGCTTAGTGGGTGCAGGCGGTAATTCACCCCTCCACTTT.

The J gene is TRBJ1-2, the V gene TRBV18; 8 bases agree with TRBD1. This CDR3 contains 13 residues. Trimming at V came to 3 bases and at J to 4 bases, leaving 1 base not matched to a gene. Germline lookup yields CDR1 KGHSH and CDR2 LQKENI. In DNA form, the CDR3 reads TGTGCCAGCTCACCGACAGGGGCCTATGGCTACACCTTC. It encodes CASSPTGAYGYTF.

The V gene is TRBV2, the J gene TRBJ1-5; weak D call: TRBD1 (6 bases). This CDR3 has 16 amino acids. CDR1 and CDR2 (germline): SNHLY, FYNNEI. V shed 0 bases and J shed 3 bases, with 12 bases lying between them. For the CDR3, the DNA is TGTGCCAGCAGTGAAGCAAAAGGGGGGTTCAATCAGCCCCAGCATTTT. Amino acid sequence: CASSEAKGGFNQPQHF.

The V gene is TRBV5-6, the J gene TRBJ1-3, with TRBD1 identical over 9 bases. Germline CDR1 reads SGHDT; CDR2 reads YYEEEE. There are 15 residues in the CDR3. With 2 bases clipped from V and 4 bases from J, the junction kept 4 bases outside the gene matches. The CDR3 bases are TGTGCCAGCAGCTTACAGGGGGCCCGGGGAAACACCATATATTTT. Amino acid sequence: CASSLQGARGNTIYF.